This entry lists 14 T cell receptor beta chains sequenced from one sample in a study of T-cell memory formation after mild COVID-19. TCRdb reprocessed the 5' RACE reads with MiXCR, giving one entry per CDR3 protein. The sample lists about 82,000 distinct CDR3 sequences, over 10% occurring once. The source material was PBMCs or a T cell subset sorted from them (not recorded which). Receptors were obtained from a man aged 18 to 29 who had mild COVID-19 (a few samples of this study predate the infection). Cell type and time point are not known.

The J gene is TRBJ2-7, the V gene TRBV4-1, with a possible D match to TRBD1 (6 bases). This CDR3 has 12 residues. V dropped 3 bases and J dropped 5 bases, with 8 bases sitting between them. CDR1 MGHRA and CDR2 YSYEKL come from the germline V gene. The CDR3, as DNA: TGCGCCAGCAGCCACTCAGGGGACGAGCAGTACTTC. Encoded protein: CASSHSGDEQYF.

CDR3 loop: CSAPLTSGGLSTDTQYF. CDR3 DNA: TGCAGTGCCCCGTTGACTAGCGGGGGACTTAGCACAGATACGCAGTATTTT. The V and J genes are TRBV20-1 and TRBJ2-3; 12 nucleotides align to TRBD2. This CDR3 has 17 amino acids. Germline V gene data show CDR1 as DFQATT and CDR2 as SNEGSKA (reference sequence). The J segment lost 0 bases and the V segment lost 6 bases, leaving 10 bases of the junction unmatched.

This clonotype has only a few counts. V gene TRBV4-3 combines with J gene TRBJ2-1; D call uncertain. The length of the CDR3 is 13 residues. The V gene lost 0 bases and the J gene lost 12 bases, with 12 bases spanning the gap. The germline gives CDR1 LGHNA, CDR2 YSLEER. For the CDR3, the DNA is TGCGCCAGCAGCCAAGACCCGAAAAGAGGGCAGTTCTTC. Translation gives CASSQDPKRGQFF.

This clonotype has ten or more counts. The CDR3 is CASSPGPRPYEQYF. The CDR3 DNA follows: TGTGCCAGCAGCCCGGGCCCACGGCCCTACGAGCAGTACTTC. This chain connects TRBV25-1 to TRBJ2-7; no firm D call. The germline CDR1 and CDR2 sequences are MGHDK and SYGVNS. CDR3 length: 14 residues. Trimming stripped 6 bases from V and 2 bases from J, with 14 bases between.

This clonotype was observed a few times. The chain has TRBV6-6 and TRBJ2-1; D is perhaps TRBD2 (6 bases). Trimming cost V 0 bases and J 0 bases, with 9 bases left between them. Germline-derived CDR1 and CDR2 are MNHNY and SVGAGI (reference sequence). The CDR3 extends over 16 amino acids. CDR3 protein: CASSYSGLNSYNEQFF. In DNA, the CDR3 is TGTGCCAGCAGTTACTCGGGACTGAACTCCTACAATGAGCAGTTCTTC.

This chain links TRBV7-9 with TRBJ1-3; D gene uncertain. Per the germline V gene, CDR1 is SEHNR and CDR2 is FQNEAQ (reference sequence). Trimming left V 5 bases short and J 0 bases short, with 8 bases between. This CDR3 region has 14 residues. CDR3 loop: CASSTTSSGNTIYF. The CDR3 region has the DNA TGTGCCAGCAGCACGACCTCCTCTGGAAACACCATATATTTT.

This clonotype was seen at least ten times. The rearrangement links TRBV12-3 or TRBV12-4 to TRBJ1-5, with D perhaps TRBD1 (6 bases). V gave up 4 bases and J gave up 1 base, with 8 bases separating them. The CDR3 is 14 residues long. The chain's CDR3 is CASSSRGSNQPQHF. In DNA, the CDR3 is TGTGCCAGCAGTTCCAGGGGCAGCAATCAGCCCCAGCATTTT.

The chain has TRBV7-8 and TRBJ2-1; D perhaps matches TRBD2 (5 bases). The CDR3 totals 13 residues. Germline lookup yields CDR1 SGHVS and CDR2 FQNEAQ. Deletions cut 0 bases from V and 6 bases from J, with 6 bases between. The CDR3 coding sequence is TGTGCCAGCAGCTTAGCCGGGATCAATGAGCAGTTCTTC. It specifies CASSLAGINEQFF.

This clonotype was counted only a few times. As DNA, the CDR3 is TGTGCCAGCAGCCAAGATAGGGGACTGGACATTCAGTACTTC. Translating it yields CASSQDRGLDIQYF. This chain uses TRBV3-1 with TRBJ2-4, with a possible D match to TRBD2 (6 bases). Germline CDR1 LGHDT, CDR2 YNNKEL (reference sequence). V lost 0 bases to trimming and J lost 8 bases, with 11 bases between them. The CDR3 runs 14 residues.

This clonotype was seen a few times. The chain employs TRBV28 and TRBJ2-1; 14 positions agree with TRBD2. With V trimmed by 5 bases and J by 8 bases, 8 bases remained unmatched. The CDR3 sequence is 16 residues long. The germline V gene encodes CDR1 MDHEN and CDR2 SYDVKM. This CDR3 reads CASSGTSGGPFDEQFF. The CDR3, as DNA: TGTGCCAGCAGTGGGACTAGCGGGGGCCCTTTTGATGAGCAGTTCTTC. The full variable domain, in which reference TRBV28 and TRBJ2-1 provide the parts outside the CDR3, is DVKVTQSSRYLVKRTGEKVFLECVQDMDHENMFWYRQDPGLGLRLIYFSYDVKMKEKGDIPEGYSVSREKKERFSLILESASTNQTSMYLCASSGTSGGPFDEQFFGPGTRLTVL.

Only a few counts were recorded for this clonotype. This chain connects TRBV5-1 to TRBJ2-1; 8 bases fit TRBD1. J gave up 2 bases and V 4 bases, and 5 bases lay outside the gene matches. Germline lookup yields CDR1 SGHRS and CDR2 YFSETQ. CDR3 length equals 15 residues. CDR3 protein: CASSPTGVAYNEQFF. In nucleotides, the CDR3 is TGCGCCAGCAGCCCGACAGGGGTCGCCTACAATGAGCAGTTCTTC.

CDR3 loop: CASSADGDTEAFF. CDR3 bases: TGTGCCAGCAGCGCGGACGGAGACACTGAAGCTTTCTTT. This chain connects TRBV7-3 to TRBJ1-1, with unresolved D. The CDR3 totals 13 residues. V lost 5 bases, J lost 3 bases, and 10 bases lay in between. Germline assignment: CDR1 SGHTA and CDR2 FQGTGA.

A remark on this clonotype: Possible read error: a much larger clone is one base away. The chain uses TRBV4-1 and TRBJ2-7; TRBD1 matches at 7 bases. Unmatched junction bases numbered 10, after V lost 8 bases and J lost 0 bases. The V gene's germline CDR1 is MGHRA and CDR2 YSYEKL. The CDR3 totals 15 residues. CDR3 sequence reads: CASRSRGQCSYEQYF. The CDR3 DNA reads TGCGCCAGCCGCTCCCGGGGACAGTGCTCCTACGAGCAGTACTTC.

This chain uses TRBV12-3 or TRBV12-4 with TRBJ2-1; 12 bases are a match to TRBD2. The CDR3 consists of 15 residues. With 10 bases clipped from V and 9 bases from J, the junction kept 13 bases outside the gene matches. The DNA for the CDR3 is TGTGCCACCCGACTCAGACTAGCGGGAGTAGGTGAGCAGTTCTTC. Translation: CATRLRLAGVGEQFF.